Each of the 23 T cell receptor beta chains below was sequenced from the same sample in a study of lymphopenia after photon versus proton radiotherapy. Measured with immunoSEQ multiplex PCR; TCRdb has only the in-frame clones, and not every one. The sample yields approximately 71,000 clones, approximately 90% seen once. This specimen was peripheral blood, taken from a patient treated with photon-based radiotherapy. These receptors were taken from a woman between 65 and 79 years old with pancreatic cancer.

The chain links TRBV7-2 to TRBJ2-2; no reliable D call. Germline V gives CDR1 SGHTA, CDR2 FQGNSA. This CDR3 region has 13 residues. The V end was cut by 7 bases, the J end by 4 bases, with 10 bases between. CDR3 coding DNA: TGTGCCAGCATGCCTGGTGGCACCGGGGAGCTGTTTTTT. Its protein is CASMPGGTGELFF.

The chain uses TRBV25-1 and TRBJ1-2; D is ambiguous. From germline, CDR1 is MGHDK and CDR2 SYGVNS. V lost 1 base to trimming and J lost 8 bases, with 11 bases between them. The CDR3 consists of 13 residues. The CDR3, as DNA: TGTGCCAGCAGTGAATTAGGACTTGAAGGCTACACCTTC. Its protein product is CASSELGLEGYTF.

The chain combines TRBV5-1 with TRBJ2-3; 15 bases line up with TRBD2. Trimming took 4 bases from V and 6 from J; bases not matched to a gene: 15. CDR3 length: 19 amino acids. CDR1 is SGHRS and CDR2 is YFSETQ in the germline V gene. In DNA, the CDR3 is TGCGCCAGCAGCACCCTCACCGGGACTAGCGGGAGGCTGGGGGATACGCAGTATTTT. Translation: CASSTLTGTSGRLGDTQYF.

V usage is TRBV29-1 and J usage is TRBJ2-6, with D uncertain. Germline assignment: CDR1 SQVTM and CDR2 ANQGSEA. Trimming removed 5 bases at V and 5 bases at J, with 10 bases between. The CDR3 covers 13 residues. CDR3 coding DNA: TGCAGCGTTAGGACGAGGAGGGCCAACGTCCTGACTTTC. Protein: CSVRTRRANVLTF.

This sequence joins TRBV18 and TRBJ2-3, with 12 positions matching TRBD2. Germline-derived CDR1 and CDR2 are KGHSH and LQKENI. J lost 3 bases, V lost 5 bases, and 6 bases had no gene match. The CDR3 is made up of 16 amino acids. This CDR3 is CASSTTSGSSTDTQYF. The CDR3 DNA reads as TGTGCCAGCTCAACGACTAGCGGGAGTTCTACAGATACGCAGTATTTT.

The CDR3 spells CASSQDIGVRELFF. CDR3 nucleotide sequence: TGCGCCAGCAGCCAAGATATCGGGGTCCGGGAGCTGTTTTTT. This rearrangement joins TRBV4-1 to TRBJ2-2; D is perhaps TRBD2 (5 bases). The V end lost 0 bases, the J end lost 9 bases, and 11 bases lay between the germline ends. The CDR3 sequence is 14 residues long. CDR1 and CDR2 (germline): MGHRA, YSYEKL.

The gene calls are TRBV15 and TRBJ2-7; no reliable D call. Between the trimmed V and J ends, which lost 2 bases and 5 bases, there was a span of 10 bases. Germline CDR1 is LNHNV and CDR2 is YYDKDF (reference sequence). There are 13 residues in the CDR3. The CDR3 is CATSRPDTHEQYF. As DNA, the CDR3 is TGTGCCACCAGCAGACCCGACACCCACGAGCAGTACTTC.

J is TRBJ1-1 and V is TRBV5-1; D not certain. V dropped 4 bases and J dropped 0 bases, with 13 bases sitting between them. The CDR3 is made up of 15 amino acids. CDR1 SGHRS and CDR2 YFSETQ come from the germline V gene. The CDR3 protein is CASSPREGMNTEAFF. CDR3 DNA sequence: TGCGCCAGCAGCCCGCGCGAAGGGATGAACACTGAAGCTTTCTTT.

This clone was observed a single time. CDR3: CASSSGQLSSYEQYF. Here the CDR3 DNA reads TGTGCCAGCAGTTCGGGACAGCTGAGCTCCTACGAGCAGTACTTC. The chain joins TRBV27 to TRBJ2-7; 7 bases align to TRBD1. The CDR3 extends over 15 amino acids. The V and J ends lost 4 bases and 0 bases, in that order; junction bases with no gene match: 6. Germline assignment: CDR1 MNHEY and CDR2 SMNVEV (reference sequence).

V gene TRBV11-2 combines with J gene TRBJ2-1, with D perhaps matching TRBD1 (6 bases). Germline CDR1 SGHAT, CDR2 FQNNGV. The germline V and J ends were trimmed by 6 bases and 6 bases, with 21 bases remaining between them. This CDR3 has 16 amino acids. The CDR3 sequence is CASRSIWTARANEQFF. The CDR3 DNA sequence: TGTGCCAGCAGGTCAATCTGGACAGCCCGTGCCAATGAGCAGTTCTTC. The full variable domain, with the rest looked up from reference TRBV11-2 and TRBJ2-1, is EAGVAQSPRYKIIEKRQSVAFWCNPISGHATLYWYQQILGQGPKLLIQFQNNGVVDDSQLPKDRFSAERLKGVDSTLKIQPAKLEDSAVYLCASRSIWTARANEQFFGPGTRLTVL.

The chain has TRBV5-1 and TRBJ1-6; TRBD1 might be the D (5 bases). Germline assignment: CDR1 SGHRS and CDR2 YFSETQ. The CDR3 has 16 amino acids. V was trimmed by 1 base and J by 6 bases, leaving 14 bases between them. The CDR3 nucleotides read TGCGCCAGCAGCTTGTCCACAGGAAGGAGTAATTCACCCCTCCACTTT. It translates to CASSLSTGRSNSPLHF.

The chain employs TRBV5-6 and TRBJ2-7; 7 bases are shared with TRBD2. This CDR3 has 14 residues. Germline V CDR1 and CDR2: SGHDT, YYEEEE. The trim removed 0 bases at V and 3 bases at J, leaving 3 bases unmatched. The chain's CDR3 is CASSLGLADYEQYF. The CDR3 nucleotides are TGTGCCAGCAGCTTGGGTCTAGCGGACTACGAGCAGTACTTC.

The CDR3 reads CAWSETDTQYF. The CDR3 DNA follows: TGTGCCTGGAGTGAAACAGATACGCAGTATTTT. This chain joins TRBV30 and TRBJ2-3; no clear D. The CDR3 is 11 amino acids. Germline CDR1 reads GTSNPN; CDR2 reads SVGIG (reference sequence). With 1 base removed from V and 3 bases from J, the gap between germline ends came to 2 bases.

A single count supports this clone. The V gene is TRBV30, the J gene TRBJ2-7, with no clear D. The germline CDR1 and CDR2 sequences are GTSNPN and SVGIG (reference sequence). This CDR3 contains 13 residues. Trimming left V 1 base short and J 4 bases short, with 11 bases between. CDR3 in amino acids: CAWSGEDRYEQYF. CDR3 nucleotides: TGTGCCTGGAGTGGTGAGGACCGATACGAGCAGTACTTC.

The chain carries TRBV7-6 and TRBJ2-7; 14 bases are shared with TRBD2. J gave up 3 bases and V 5 bases, and 15 bases lay outside the gene matches. Germline lookup yields CDR1 SGHVS and CDR2 FNYEAQ. This CDR3 region has 19 residues. The CDR3 bases are TGTGCCAGCAGCCCGGATCCGGGACTAGCGGGAGAACGGGGCTACGAGCAGTACTTC. Residues: CASSPDPGLAGERGYEQYF.

This rearrangement joins TRBV7-9 to TRBJ1-5, with 7 bases identical to TRBD1. CDR3 length: 14 amino acids. V lost 3 bases to trimming and J lost 7 bases; unmatched junction nucleotides: 6. Germline V gene lookup returns CDR1 SEHNR and CDR2 FQNEAQ (reference sequence). As DNA, the CDR3 is TGTGCCAGCAGCTTTCAGGGGGGGAACCAGCCCCAGCATTTT. Its translation: CASSFQGGNQPQHF. The entire variable domain, with the rest obtained from reference TRBV7-9 and TRBJ1-5, is as follows: DTGVSQNPRHKITKRGQNVTFRCDPISEHNRLYWYRQTLGQGPEFLTYFQNEAQLEKSRLLSDRFSAERPKGSFSTLEIQRTEQGDSAMYLCASSFQGGNQPQHFGDGTRLSIL.

This clone was observed a single time. CDR3 bases: TGTGCCATCAGTGAGTCCTTGGGACAGGGAGTAAACTATGGCTACACCTTC. Encoded protein: CAISESLGQGVNYGYTF. The chain couples TRBV10-3 to TRBJ1-2, with 9 bases aligning to TRBD1. Germline-derived CDR1 and CDR2 are ENHRY and SYGVKD. The trim removed 0 bases at V and 2 bases at J, leaving 7 bases unmatched. CDR3 length: 17 amino acids.

The J gene is TRBJ2-1, the V gene TRBV19, with 9 bases fitting TRBD2. The CDR3 has 18 amino acids. The germline V gene has CDR1 LNHDA and CDR2 SQIVND (reference sequence). V trimming: 4 bases; J trimming: 2 bases; junction bases outside the gene matches: 12. The CDR3 DNA is TGTGCCAGTAGTACCGGGATAGCGGGAGAATCTCCCTACAATGAGCAGTTCTTC. It yields the protein CASSTGIAGESPYNEQFF.

The chain employs TRBV6-5 and TRBJ1-2; the D gene is possibly TRBD1 (6 bases). The CDR3 is 15 residues long. V was shortened by 0 bases and J by 4 bases, with 12 bases between the two germline ends. Germline V gives CDR1 MNHEY, CDR2 SVGAGI. The CDR3 spells CASSYSRGAGYGYTF. DNA of the CDR3: TGTGCCAGCAGTTACTCGCGGGGGGCGGGCTATGGCTACACCTTC.

The chain carries TRBV7-2 and TRBJ1-5, with D possibly being TRBD1 (5 bases). Germline CDR1 reads SGHTA; CDR2 reads FQGNSA. The CDR3 is 15 amino acids. Trimming shortened V by 5 bases and J by 3 bases, and 14 bases separated the two germline ends. The CDR3 DNA follows: TGTGCCAGCAGCCTATACGGGGGTTACAATCAGCCCCAGCATTTT. Translation: CASSLYGGYNQPQHF.

The chain has TRBV2 and TRBJ2-5, with 11 bases matching TRBD2. Germline V gene sequence: CDR1 SNHLY, CDR2 FYNNEI. The V and J ends lost 4 bases and 5 bases, in that order; junction bases with no gene match: 9. The CDR3 contains 16 residues. The CDR3 DNA is TGTGCCAGCAGTGGACTAGCGGGAATCTATTCGGAGACCCAGTACTTC. Protein sequence: CASSGLAGIYSETQYF. The full variable domain, with the rest looked up from reference TRBV2 and TRBJ2-5, is EPEVTQTPSHQVTQMGQEVILRCVPISNHLYFYWYRQILGQKVEFLVSFYNNEISEKSEIFDDQFSVERPDGSNFTLKIRSTKLEDSAMYFCASSGLAGIYSETQYFGPGTRLLVL.

The chain carries TRBV9 and TRBJ1-1; D is unresolved. The CDR3 has 17 amino acids. Germline CDR1 and CDR2: SGDLS and YYNGEE. V was cut by 0 bases and J by 0 bases, with 15 bases left in between. CDR3 nucleotides: TGTGCCAGCAGCGTAGACCCCCTAGGAAGCATGAACACTGAAGCTTTCTTT. Translated, it gives CASSVDPLGSMNTEAFF.

The V gene is TRBV4-1, the J gene TRBJ1-2, with a tentative D call TRBD1 (5 bases). The V gene lost 1 base and the J gene lost 6 bases, with 9 bases spanning the gap. The length of the CDR3 is 13 residues. From germline, CDR1 is MGHRA and CDR2 YSYEKL. The CDR3 DNA is TGCGCCAGCAGCCAAGGTCAGGGCGATGGCTACACCTTC. Its translation is CASSQGQGDGYTF.